The clone carrying this TCR beta chain has ten or more counts. Its specificity is unknown. Unique molecular identifiers were included in an RNA-based 3' RACE TCR library. TCRdb itself ran the 3' RACE reads through MiXCR, one entry per CDR3 protein. The sample includes some 90,000 distinct CDR3 sequences, 6.9% of them seen just once. The CDR3 extends over 13 amino acids. The germline gives CDR1 GTSNPN, CDR2 SVGIG (reference sequence). Trimming removed 0 bases from V and 1 base from J, with 4 bases in between. The record originates from a study of HIV-infected children after antiretroviral therapy interruption. Study background: Children had CD4+ above 500, viral load below 50 copies/ml, either treatment arm. Study conclusions and caveats: The Gini coefficient of naive CD4+ repertoires rose, returning to baseline by 3 years. Minor non-naive CD45RA+ populations, like EMRA or stem memory, might contaminate naive sorts.

Treatment of the sample: PENTA 11 planned treatment interruption arm or continuous ART arm. This chain connects TRBV30 to TRBJ1-5; D is uncertain. This receptor was taken from a pool of human donors with HIV. The specimen comprised CD45RA+ CD4+ T cells from PBMCs, pooled from several time points, sampled from a donor given antiretroviral therapy, either interrupted or continuous. This sample's subset: naive CD4+ CD45RA+ CD45RO- T cells. CDR3 loop: CAWSVRSNQPQHF. CDR3 in DNA: TGTGCCTGGAGTGTACGGAGCAATCAGCCCCAGCATTTT.